This T cell receptor beta chain stems from a study of blood T cell repertoires in COVID-19. Study as a whole: Spain, Italy and the United States supplied samples that represented acute and convalescent COVID-19. Sample material is recorded as cDNA or gDNA derived from T cells, B-cell-depleted T cells, or PBMCs.

The CDR3 runs to 14 residues. Deletions cut 4 bases from V and 1 base from J, with 10 bases between. Germline lookup yields CDR1 SGHTA and CDR2 FQGNSA. As handled by the study authors: Nucleated cell number was recorded as an estimate derived from reference gene primer amplification. The data were produced by immunoSEQ multiplex PCR, yet TCRdb's version contains in-frame clones alone and is incomplete. The V and J calls and clone size come from that table; D and trimming were worked out from the DNA. Among under 250,000 clones listed, roughly four fifths were seen once. The specimen was peripheral blood. V gene TRBV7-2 combines with J gene TRBJ1-1; D gene ambiguous. The sequence derives from a woman in her seventies with acute or convalescent COVID-19. Written as DNA, the CDR3 is TGTGCCAGCAGCTCTGGAGTAGCGAACACTGAAGCTTTCTTT. Protein product: CASSSGVANTEAFF.